This T cell receptor beta chain was identified in a study of T-cell reconstitution after alpha-beta-depleted transplantation in children. Only a few counts were recorded for this clonotype. The antigen is not known. Broader study findings: About two months after transplant, alpha-beta T cells reportedly came from several hundred expanded graft clones. T-cell numbers and diversity, one year after transplant, stemmed largely from T cells that were newly produced. Surviving recipient T cells and thymic progenitors accounted for the high day-60 TCRbeta diversity observed in some patients.

The CDR3 length is 14 residues. Germline V CDR1 and CDR2: MDHEN, SYDVKM. V trimming: 6 bases; J trimming: 5 bases; junction bases outside the gene matches: 9. Molecular barcoding with unique molecular identifiers was used for the TCRbeta library. TCRdb analysed the PCR reads with MiXCR anew, one entry per CDR3 protein. The data contain around 700,000 distinct CDR3 sequences, around 13% of them singletons. The source was PBMCs, collected before TCRalphabeta/CD19-depleted stem cell transplant. The rearrangement joins TRBV28 to TRBJ2-7; TRBD2 agrees at 8 bases. This clonotype was obtained from a girl aged 2-10 years with congenital amegakaryocytic thrombocytopenia, due to receive a stem cell transplant. The CDR3 here is CASSSGGGYDEQYF. CDR3 bases: TGTGCCAGCAGCTCCGGCGGGGGGTATGACGAGCAGTACTTC.